The 10 T cell receptor beta chains reported below all come from one sample, sequenced in a study of naive and memory T cell subsets (dated by TCRdb to the late 2010s). The method was UMI-ligation and nested PCR. This sample was sequenced with an Illumina MiSeq. The beta constant-region primer was an equimolar mix of two oligonucleotides covering both TRBC1 and TRBC2. The ligated cDNA went through four rounds of PCR with nested alpha and beta constant-region primers together with the SP2 primer. The public reads were quality trimmed at Q25 with fastp and then assembled into clones with MiXCR by TCRdb, keeping productive beta chains. Every distinct CDR3 protein forms one entry, paired with its most common genes and DNA. This sample lists about 140,000 distinct CDR3 sequences; approximately 21% were detected once. The ten top clones hold about 0.6% of the sample. Their antigens are not known. Overall study outcomes, separate from this receptor: A few larger clonotypes were present in naive repertoires, particularly the CD8 repertoires, and these clonotypes were possibly memory cells re-expressing CD45RA.

The sample consisted of naive CD8+ T cells from blood. According to the study, the label for this sample's cell subset or site signals: naive T cells, CD45RA high CD27+. Source of these receptors: a human donor in good health.

The V gene is TRBV29-1, the J gene TRBJ2-7; TRBD1 aligns across 7 bases. Germline lookup yields CDR1 SQVTM and CDR2 ANQGSEA. V was clipped by 3 bases and J by 1 base; unmatched bases: 6. This CDR3 has 14 amino acids. This chain's CDR3 is CSVETGTKSYEQYF. CDR3 nucleotide sequence: TGCAGCGTTGAGACAGGGACCAAGTCCTACGAGCAGTACTTC.

The rearrangement uses TRBV19 and TRBJ2-7; possible D gene TRBD1, 5 bases. There are 14 residues in the CDR3. Germline V gene data show CDR1 as LNHDA and CDR2 as SQIVND (reference sequence). V was trimmed by 3 bases and J by 2 bases, leaving 11 bases between them. DNA of the CDR3: TGTGCCAGTAGTATGGGGCGGCTAGCCTACGAGCAGTACTTC. Protein sequence: CASSMGRLAYEQYF. Looking up the rest from reference TRBV19 and TRBJ2-7 gives the full variable domain: DGGITQSPKYLFRKEGQNVTLSCEQNLNHDAMYWYRQDPGQGLRLIYYSQIVNDFQKGDIAEGYSVSREKKESFPLTVTSAQKNPTAFYLCASSMGRLAYEQYFGPGTRLTVT.

The rearrangement joins TRBV5-1 to TRBJ2-7; D call uncertain. Germline V lookup: CDR1 SGHRS, CDR2 YFSETQ. This CDR3 spans 14 amino acids. V dropped 4 bases and J dropped 4 bases, with 15 bases sitting between them. The CDR3 protein is CASSPESLQYEQYF. In nucleotides, the CDR3 is TGCGCCAGCAGCCCGGAGAGTCTCCAATACGAGCAGTACTTC. Based on the CDR3 plus reference TRBV5-1 and TRBJ2-7, the full variable domain is KAGVTQTPRYLIKTRGQQVTLSCSPISGHRSVSWYQQTPGQGLQFLFEYFSETQRNKGNFPGRFSGRQFSNSRSEMNVSTLELGDSALYLCASSPESLQYEQYFGPGTRLTVT.

This clonotype was detected ten times or more. The chain is built from TRBV15 and TRBJ1-6; D gene uncertain. V was shortened by 0 bases and J by 7 bases, with 13 bases between the two germline ends. The CDR3 is 16 residues long. Germline V gene sequence: CDR1 LNHNV, CDR2 YYDKDF (reference sequence). CDR3 coding DNA: TGTGCCACCAGCAGAGATCCGTCAGGCTGGAATTCACCCCTCCACTTT. Its protein is CATSRDPSGWNSPLHF.

This clonotype appeared a few times. The chain is built from TRBV4-3 and TRBJ2-1; maybe TRBD2 (5 bases). Germline V gene data show CDR1 as LGHNA and CDR2 as YSLEER. Trimming took 0 bases from V and 3 from J, leaving 15 bases between them. The CDR3 is 17 amino acids. DNA of the CDR3: TGCGCCAGCAGCCAAGATGTTGCGGAGGAGTTCTACAATGAGCAGTTCTTC. Amino acid sequence: CASSQDVAEEFYNEQFF.

The V gene is TRBV6-1, the J gene TRBJ2-3; 11 bases map to TRBD2. This CDR3 is built from 15 residues. In germline, CDR1 is MNHNS, CDR2 SASEGT. With 8 bases clipped from V and 5 bases from J, the junction kept 9 bases outside the gene matches. CDR3 bases: TGTGCCAGCCCTCCTGGACTAGCGGGCCTAGATACGCAGTATTTT. Residues: CASPPGLAGLDTQYF.

This clonotype turned up a few times. This rearrangement joins TRBV14 to TRBJ2-1; weak D call: TRBD2 (5 bases). The CDR3 length is 18 residues. Looked up from germline, CDR1 is SGHDN and CDR2 is FVKESK. The ends were cut back, 0 bases at V and 5 bases at J, with 20 bases in the middle. In DNA form, the CDR3 reads TGTGCCAGCAGCCAAGATCTCTACGGGCTAGCAAGGGACAATGAGCAGTTCTTC. It yields the protein CASSQDLYGLARDNEQFF.

The gene calls are TRBV30 and TRBJ1-5; D remains ambiguous. The CDR3 spans 13 residues. V lost 0 bases to trimming and J lost 4 bases, with 7 bases between them. Germline V lookup: CDR1 GTSNPN, CDR2 SVGIG (reference sequence). Here the CDR3 DNA reads TGTGCCTGGAGTGTAGAAGGGAATCAGCCCCAGCATTTT. Protein product: CAWSVEGNQPQHF.

The chain employs TRBV4-1 and TRBJ2-7; D uncertain. Germline V lookup: CDR1 MGHRA, CDR2 YSYEKL. The CDR3 spans 14 residues. V was pared by 1 base and J by 5 bases, with 12 bases between. The CDR3 loop is CASSQVIALHEQYF. DNA of the CDR3: TGCGCCAGCAGCCAAGTTATAGCTCTTCACGAGCAGTACTTC.

The table lists this clonotype with a few counts. The chain uses TRBV7-9 and TRBJ2-5, with D possibly called TRBD1 or TRBD2 (5 bases each). The CDR3 runs to 13 residues. Trimming pared 5 bases from V and 2 bases from J, leaving 9 bases between. Germline V gene lookup returns CDR1 SEHNR and CDR2 FQNEAQ (reference sequence). The CDR3 nucleotides are TGTGCCAGCAGCAGAGGGGTTCAAGAGACCCAGTACTTC. Its translation is CASSRGVQETQYF.